The entry below gives a single T cell receptor (beta chain) sequence along with its context. The antigen remains unidentified. Germline V lookup: CDR1 SGHTA, CDR2 FQGNSA. The length of the CDR3 is 15 residues. Deletions cut 6 bases from V and 2 bases from J, with 14 bases between. These data come from a study of cytomegalovirus exposure and HLA in healthy donors. Study results and limitations: TRBV6-2, TRBV6-3 and other indistinguishable V segments were excluded.

The PCR had 60 Vbeta and 13 Jbeta primers. The data were produced by immunoSEQ multiplex PCR, yet TCRdb's version contains in-frame clones alone and is incomplete. Of 150,000 to 200,000 clones in the sample, around two thirds were seen once. The receptor comes from a man aged 40-49 years in good health and CMV-seronegative. The V and J genes are TRBV7-2 and TRBJ1-5; a weak D match, TRBD1 (5 bases). The sample comprised PBMCs. DNA of the CDR3: TGTGCCAGCAGTCAGACGGGCAGGGGCAATCAGCCCCAGCATTTT. Protein product: CASSQTGRGNQPQHF.